One and the same sample provided the 19 T cell receptor beta chains below, sequenced in a study of T cell responses to AZD1222 COVID-19 vaccine. Clones were sequenced by immunoSEQ multiplex PCR, and TCRdb holds only the in-frame ones, with some missing. Of approximately 210,000 clones listed, 94% are singletons. The sample consisted of peripheral blood, taken 28 days after the second dose of the MenACWY control vaccine. The receptors here all came from an adult who received the MenACWY meningococcal vaccine as a control.

V is TRBV15 and J is TRBJ1-2; D ambiguous. Germline V gene sequence: CDR1 LNHNV, CDR2 YYDKDF (reference sequence). The V end was cut by 3 bases, the J end by 4 bases, with 9 bases between. CDR3 length equals 13 residues. CDR3 DNA: TGTGCCACCAGCAGCGGGCAGATCTATGGCTACACCTTC. Amino acid sequence: CATSSGQIYGYTF.

The V and J genes are TRBV7-9 and TRBJ1-4; 8 bases match TRBD1. The CDR3 runs 15 residues. Germline trimming cut 5 bases from V and 3 bases from J; bases unmatched to any gene: 5. Germline assignment: CDR1 SEHNR and CDR2 FQNEAQ (reference sequence). The CDR3 region has the DNA TGTGCCAGCAGCGTATTGGGACAGGCTAATGAAAAACTGTTTTTT. This gives the protein CASSVLGQANEKLFF.

The chain uses TRBV2 and TRBJ2-7, with a weak D call TRBD2 (6 bases). Germline CDR1 and CDR2: SNHLY and FYNNEI. Trimming removed 8 bases at V and 6 bases at J, with 14 bases between. The CDR3 is made up of 12 amino acids. CDR3 sequence: CASRGTQLEQYF. CDR3 in DNA: TGTGCCAGCCGCGGGACTCAGCTCGAGCAGTACTTC.

The chain joins TRBV11-3 to TRBJ2-2; no definite D call. The CDR3 length is 15 residues. CDR1 and CDR2 from the germline V gene are SGHNT and YENEEA. V gave up 5 bases and J gave up 6 bases, with 16 bases separating them. The CDR3 reads CASSPPYPSAGELFF. Here the CDR3 DNA reads TGTGCCAGCAGCCCACCTTACCCCAGCGCCGGGGAGCTGTTTTTT.

The CDR3 sequence: CASSTGQGVFNEQFF. The CDR3 DNA is TGCGCCAGCAGTACCGGACAGGGGGTTTTCAATGAGCAGTTCTTC. The chain combines TRBV5-1 with TRBJ2-1, with 10 bases identical to TRBD1. The length of the CDR3 is 15 residues. CDR1 is SGHRS, CDR2 YFSETQ, per germline. Germline trimming cut 5 bases from V and 6 bases from J; bases unmatched to any gene: 8.

Concerning this clone: At one end the junction does not follow the germline gene, possibly because of a read error. The J gene is TRBJ1-1, the V gene TRBV6-4; tentative D call: TRBD1 (6 bases). The length of the CDR3 is 13 residues. CDR1 and CDR2 from the germline V gene are MRHNA and SNTAGT. The CDR3 sequence: CASSDGFQGPPIF. DNA for the CDR3: TGTGCCAGCAGTGACGGCTTCCAGGGGCCCCCGATCTTT.

CDR3 in amino acids: CASSQQGESSYEQYF. The DNA for the CDR3 is TGTGCCAGCAGCCAACAGGGAGAGAGCTCCTACGAGCAGTACTTC. The rearrangement joins TRBV3-1 (or the pseudogene TRBV3-2) to TRBJ2-7, with D perhaps assigned TRBD1 or TRBD2 (5 bases each). The CDR3 runs to 15 residues. CDR1 is LGHDT, CDR2 YNNKEL, per germline (reference sequence). The V gene lost 2 bases and the J gene lost 0 bases, with 11 bases spanning the gap.

The chain couples TRBV19 to TRBJ1-5; 8 bases are a match to TRBD1. Trimming took 1 base from V and 7 from J; bases not matched to a gene: 3. The CDR3 contains 14 residues. Germline CDR1 is LNHDA and CDR2 is SQIVND (reference sequence). The CDR3 reads CASSIGTGPQPQHF. CDR3 coding DNA: TGTGCCAGTAGTATAGGGACAGGGCCACAGCCCCAGCATTTT.

The chain links TRBV5-1 to TRBJ2-7; the D is unclear. The CDR3 covers 15 residues. The germline V gene encodes CDR1 SGHRS and CDR2 YFSETQ. The V end lost 1 base, the J end lost 0 bases, and 11 bases lay between the germline ends. The CDR3 spells CASSLRTDSSYEQYF. In DNA, the CDR3 is TGCGCCAGCAGCTTGAGAACGGATAGCTCCTACGAGCAGTACTTC.

The chain couples TRBV5-1 to TRBJ1-2; D is perhaps TRBD1 (6 bases). Germline lookup yields CDR1 SGHRS and CDR2 YFSETQ. The V end lost 5 bases, the J end lost 3 bases, and 23 bases lay between the germline ends. The CDR3 loop spans 17 amino acids. The CDR3 coding sequence is TGCGCCAGCAGTCCACTCGGTACAGGGTTGTCCTACTATGGCTACACCTTC. Translating gives CASSPLGTGLSYYGYTF.

The chain has TRBV7-3 and TRBJ2-3, with 9 bases aligning to TRBD2. The germline V gene encodes CDR1 SGHTA and CDR2 FQGTGA. V trimming: 1 base; J trimming: 6 bases; junction bases outside the gene matches: 5. This CDR3 has 15 residues. The CDR3: CASSLMALAGDTQYF. CDR3 coding DNA: TGTGCCAGCAGCTTAATGGCGCTAGCGGGGGATACGCAGTATTTT.

The rearrangement links TRBV28 to TRBJ1-4; D perhaps matches TRBD1 (6 bases). CDR3 length equals 15 residues. The V gene's germline CDR1 is MDHEN and CDR2 SYDVKM. V was pared by 7 bases and J by 12 bases, with 24 bases between. The CDR3: CASTITGGGQGQLFF. The CDR3 DNA follows: TGTGCCAGCACCATTACCGGGGGGGGCCAGGGGCAACTGTTTTTT.

The rearrangement uses TRBV2 and TRBJ2-7; 9 bases are shared with TRBD1. This CDR3 spans 14 amino acids. Germline CDR1 is SNHLY and CDR2 is FYNNEI. The junction had 11 bases not matched to a gene; V was cut back by 7 bases and J by 7 bases. CDR3 amino acids: CASTLGQGVGEQYF. CDR3 DNA sequence: TGTGCCAGCACCCTGGGACAGGGAGTGGGTGAGCAGTACTTC.

The CDR3 nucleotides read TGTGCCAGCACCCAGAAAAGGGGCATGCTGACTGAAGCTTTCTTT. Encoded protein: CASTQKRGMLTEAFF. This rearrangement joins TRBV28 to TRBJ1-1, with a possible D match to TRBD1 (5 bases). CDR1 and CDR2 (germline): MDHEN, SYDVKM. The CDR3 covers 15 residues. Trimming cost V 7 bases and J 5 bases, with 20 bases left between them.

The genes are TRBV7-9 and TRBJ2-7; D ambiguous. The CDR3 consists of 12 residues. CDR1 is SEHNR and CDR2 is FQNEAQ in the germline V gene (reference sequence). The V end lost 2 bases, the J end lost 5 bases, and 7 bases lay between the germline ends. For the CDR3, the DNA is TGTGCCAGCAGCTTATTGGGGAACGAGCAGTACTTC. Translation gives CASSLLGNEQYF.

The chain carries TRBV7-2 and TRBJ1-4, with 7 nucleotides matching TRBD1. The V and J ends lost 6 bases and 7 bases, in that order; junction bases with no gene match: 8. Germline CDR1 and CDR2: SGHTA and FQGNSA. The CDR3 spans 14 residues. The CDR3 region has the DNA TGTGCCAGCAGGAACAACAGGGGCGGTGAAAAACTGTTTTTT. Its translation is CASRNNRGGEKLFF.

The rearrangement joins TRBV2 to TRBJ1-5; the match to TRBD1 covers 7 bases. Looked up from germline, CDR1 is SNHLY and CDR2 is FYNNEI. J lost 2 bases, V lost 6 bases, and 7 bases had no gene match. The CDR3 contains 15 residues. This CDR3 is CASSSTGDRNQPQHF. CDR3 nucleotide sequence: TGTGCCAGCAGCTCCACAGGGGATCGCAATCAGCCCCAGCATTTT.

The chain couples TRBV28 to TRBJ1-5; D unresolved. CDR3 length: 15 residues. CDR1 and CDR2 (germline): MDHEN, SYDVKM. The germline V and J ends were trimmed by 5 bases and 3 bases, with 14 bases remaining between them. CDR3 nucleotides: TGTGCCAGCAGTACCAAGGCGGGATTCAATCAGCCCCAGCATTTT. It translates to CASSTKAGFNQPQHF.

The chain uses TRBV28 and TRBJ1-6, with a weak D call TRBD1 (5 bases). Germline CDR1 reads MDHEN; CDR2 reads SYDVKM. CDR3 length: 14 residues. Trimming removed 6 bases at V and 10 bases at J, with 16 bases between. DNA of the CDR3: TGTGCCAGCAGCGTCGGGACGGACAAGTCACCCCTCCACTTT. It yields the protein CASSVGTDKSPLHF.